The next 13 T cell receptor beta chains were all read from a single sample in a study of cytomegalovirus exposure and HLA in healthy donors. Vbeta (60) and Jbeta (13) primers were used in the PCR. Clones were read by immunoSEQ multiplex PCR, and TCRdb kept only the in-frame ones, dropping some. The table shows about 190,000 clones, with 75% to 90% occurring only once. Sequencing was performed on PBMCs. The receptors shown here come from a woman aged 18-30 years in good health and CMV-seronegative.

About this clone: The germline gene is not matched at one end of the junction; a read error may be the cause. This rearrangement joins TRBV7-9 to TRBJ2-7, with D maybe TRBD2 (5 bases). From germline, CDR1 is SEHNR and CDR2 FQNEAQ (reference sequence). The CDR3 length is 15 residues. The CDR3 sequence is CSSSSPMRADYEQYF. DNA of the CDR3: TGTTCCAGCAGCTCGCCAATGAGGGCCGACTACGAGCAGTACTTC.

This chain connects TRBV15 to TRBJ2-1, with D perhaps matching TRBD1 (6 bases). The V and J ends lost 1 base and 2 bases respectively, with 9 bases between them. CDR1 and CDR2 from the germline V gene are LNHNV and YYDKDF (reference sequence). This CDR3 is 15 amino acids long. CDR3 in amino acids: CATSRGQGTYNEQFF. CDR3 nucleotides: TGTGCCACCAGCAGAGGGCAGGGGACCTACAATGAGCAGTTCTTC.

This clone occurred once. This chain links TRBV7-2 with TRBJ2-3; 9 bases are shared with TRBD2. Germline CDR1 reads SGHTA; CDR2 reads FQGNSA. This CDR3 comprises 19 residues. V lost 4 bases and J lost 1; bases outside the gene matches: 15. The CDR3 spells CASSYPRAGGPGGTDTQYF. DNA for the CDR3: TGTGCCAGCAGCTACCCTCGGGCGGGGGGGCCCGGTGGCACAGATACGCAGTATTTT.

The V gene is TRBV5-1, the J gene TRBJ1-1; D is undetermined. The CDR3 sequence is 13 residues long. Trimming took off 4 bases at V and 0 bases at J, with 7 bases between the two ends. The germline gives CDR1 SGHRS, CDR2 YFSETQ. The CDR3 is CASSPGMNTEAFF. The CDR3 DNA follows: TGCGCCAGCAGCCCAGGAATGAACACTGAAGCTTTCTTT.

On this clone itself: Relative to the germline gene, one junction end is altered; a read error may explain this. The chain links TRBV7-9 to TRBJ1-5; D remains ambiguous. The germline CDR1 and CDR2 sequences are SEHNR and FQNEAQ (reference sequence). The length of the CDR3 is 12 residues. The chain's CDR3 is CSSSLDPGPQHF. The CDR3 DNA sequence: TGTTCCAGCAGCTTAGACCCAGGACCCCAGCATTTT.

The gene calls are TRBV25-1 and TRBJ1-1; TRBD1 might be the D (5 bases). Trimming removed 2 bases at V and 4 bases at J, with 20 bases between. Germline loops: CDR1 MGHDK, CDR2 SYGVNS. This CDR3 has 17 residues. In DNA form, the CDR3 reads TGTGCCAGCAGTGAACTGGGCAGGTCGGGGGTGGGCACTGAAGCTTTCTTT. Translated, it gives CASSELGRSGVGTEAFF.

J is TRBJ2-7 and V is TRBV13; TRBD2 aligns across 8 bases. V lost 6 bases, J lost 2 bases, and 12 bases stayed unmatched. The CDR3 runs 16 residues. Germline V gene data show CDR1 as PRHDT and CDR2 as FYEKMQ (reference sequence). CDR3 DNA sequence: TGTGCCAGCAGGAGAGGCGAACTAGCGGTAACCTACGAGCAGTACTTC. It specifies CASRRGELAVTYEQYF.

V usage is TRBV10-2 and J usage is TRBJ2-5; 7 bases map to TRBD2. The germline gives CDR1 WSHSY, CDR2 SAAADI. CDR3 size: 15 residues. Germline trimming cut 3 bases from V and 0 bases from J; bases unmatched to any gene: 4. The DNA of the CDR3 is TGCGCCAGCAGTGACGGACTAGTCGACCAAGAGACCCAGTACTTC. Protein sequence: CASSDGLVDQETQYF.

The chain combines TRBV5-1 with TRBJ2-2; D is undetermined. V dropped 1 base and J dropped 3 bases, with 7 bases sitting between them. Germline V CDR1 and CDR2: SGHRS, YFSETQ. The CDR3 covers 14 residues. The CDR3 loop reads CASSLQRDTGELFF. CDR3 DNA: TGCGCCAGCAGCTTGCAGCGAGACACCGGGGAGCTGTTTTTT.

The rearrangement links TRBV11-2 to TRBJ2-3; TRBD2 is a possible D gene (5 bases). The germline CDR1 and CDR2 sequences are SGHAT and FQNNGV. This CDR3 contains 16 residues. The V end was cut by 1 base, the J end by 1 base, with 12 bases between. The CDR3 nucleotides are TGTGCCAGCAGCTTAGTTGAGGGAACCCGCACAGATACGCAGTATTTT. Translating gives CASSLVEGTRTDTQYF.

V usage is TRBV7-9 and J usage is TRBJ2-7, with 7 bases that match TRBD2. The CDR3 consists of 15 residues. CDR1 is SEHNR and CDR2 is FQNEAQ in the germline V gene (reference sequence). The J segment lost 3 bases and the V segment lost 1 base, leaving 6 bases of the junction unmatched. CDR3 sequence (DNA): TGTGCCAGCAGCTTAGACGGCGGGAGCAGCTACGAGCAGTACTTC. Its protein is CASSLDGGSSYEQYF.

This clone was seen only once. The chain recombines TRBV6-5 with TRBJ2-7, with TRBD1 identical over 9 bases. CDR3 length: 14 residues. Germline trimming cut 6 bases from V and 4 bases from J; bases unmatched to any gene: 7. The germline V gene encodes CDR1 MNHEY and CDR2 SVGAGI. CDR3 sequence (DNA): TGTGCCAGCAGCTCCGGGACAGGGCTATACGAGCAGTACTTC. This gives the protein CASSSGTGLYEQYF.

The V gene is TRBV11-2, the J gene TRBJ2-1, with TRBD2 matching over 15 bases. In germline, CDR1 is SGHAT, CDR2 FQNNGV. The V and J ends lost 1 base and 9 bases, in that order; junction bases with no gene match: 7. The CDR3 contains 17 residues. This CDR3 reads CASSLGGTSGGLGEQFF. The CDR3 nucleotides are TGTGCCAGCAGCTTAGGGGGGACTAGCGGGGGGTTAGGTGAGCAGTTCTTC.